Shown below are 19 T cell receptor beta chains from a single sample sequenced in a study of immune evolution from preneoplasia to lung adenocarcinoma. Here immunoSEQ multiplex PCR was the method, and the copy in TCRdb shows in-frame clones only, minus some. The sample has under 7,000 clones; 80% to 90% are singletons. Sequencing used FFPE invasive lung adenocarcinoma tissue. All receptors derive from a person between 45 and 65 years old with lung adenocarcinoma.

On this clone itself: The junction departs from germline at one end; a sequencing error may be responsible. This chain joins TRBV7-7 and TRBJ2-5; 7 nucleotides match TRBD1. There are 15 residues in the CDR3. Germline V CDR1 and CDR2: SSHAT, FNYEAQ (reference sequence). In DNA form, the CDR3 reads TGTGCTAGCAGCTCAGGGACAGTCTTCTCAGAGACCCAGTACTTC. This translates into CASSSGTVFSETQYF.

The V gene is TRBV7-9, the J gene TRBJ1-3, with 9 bases aligning to TRBD1. Germline assignment: CDR1 SEHNR and CDR2 FQNEAQ (reference sequence). After removal of 7 bases from V and 2 bases from J, the junction contained 12 bases not matched to a gene. There are 17 residues in the CDR3. Here the CDR3 reads CASNPRDREGPGNTIYF. The CDR3 nucleotides read TGTGCCAGCAACCCAAGGGACAGGGAAGGTCCTGGAAACACCATATATTTT.

The chain links TRBV18 to TRBJ1-1; D remains unclear. The CDR3 has 14 residues. Trimming stripped 3 bases from V and 4 bases from J, with 12 bases between. Germline V lookup: CDR1 KGHSH, CDR2 LQKENI. The CDR3 spells CASSPNTQGTEAFF. In DNA, the CDR3 is TGTGCCAGCTCACCCAACACACAAGGCACTGAAGCTTTCTTT.

The chain couples TRBV28 to TRBJ1-2; D is unresolved. The V end was cut by 1 base, the J end by 3 bases, with 9 bases between. The CDR3 length is 14 residues. Germline CDR1 and CDR2: MDHEN and SYDVKM. This CDR3 reads CASSLSFRDYGYTF. CDR3 nucleotide sequence: TGTGCCAGCAGTTTATCATTTAGGGACTATGGCTACACCTTC.

The chain joins TRBV19 to TRBJ1-2; a weak D match, TRBD1 (6 bases). The length of the CDR3 is 21 residues. V lost 4 bases and J 0 bases, leaving 30 bases between the germline ends. Germline values: CDR1 LNHDA, CDR2 SQIVND (reference sequence). Here the CDR3 DNA reads TGTGCCAGTAGTAGTCAAAGGGGACGGTCCGGGACAAACCATCCTAACTATGGCTACACCTTC. Encoded protein: CASSSQRGRSGTNHPNYGYTF.

The chain uses TRBV9 and TRBJ2-1; TRBD1 matches at 7 bases. The CDR3 runs to 15 residues. After removal of 4 bases from V and 0 bases from J, the junction contained 4 bases not matched to a gene. Germline lookup yields CDR1 SGDLS and CDR2 YYNGEE. CDR3: CASSPRDSSYNEQFF. As DNA, the CDR3 is TGTGCCAGCAGCCCCAGGGACAGCTCCTACAATGAGCAGTTCTTC. The full variable domain, in which reference TRBV9 and TRBJ2-1 provide the parts outside the CDR3, is DSGVTQTPKHLITATGQRVTLRCSPRSGDLSVYWYQQSLDQGLQFLIQYYNGEERAKGNILERFSAQQFPDLHSELNLSSLELGDSALYFCASSPRDSSYNEQFFGPGTRLTVL.

The chain employs TRBV27 and TRBJ1-1; 9 bases are a match to TRBD1. Trimming at V came to 6 bases and at J to 5 bases, leaving 4 bases not matched to a gene. The V gene's germline CDR1 is MNHEY and CDR2 SMNVEV (reference sequence). CDR3 length: 13 residues. The CDR3 nucleotides read TGTGCCAGCAGAAGGGACAGGGTGACTGAAGCTTTCTTT. Protein sequence: CASRRDRVTEAFF.

The V gene is TRBV10-2, the J gene TRBJ2-5; the D is unclear. The CDR3 spans 12 residues. Germline V gives CDR1 WSHSY, CDR2 SAAADI. Deletions cut 0 bases from V and 4 bases from J, with 3 bases between. For the CDR3, the DNA is TGCGCCAGCAGTGAGTCTCCAGAGACCCAGTACTTC. Its protein product is CASSESPETQYF.

The chain uses TRBV5-1 and TRBJ2-3; TRBD1 matches 8 bases. CDR1 is SGHRS, CDR2 YFSETQ, per germline. The V gene end was trimmed by 0 bases and the J gene end by 4 bases; junction bases not matched to a gene: 7. CDR3 length equals 16 residues. CDR3 residues: CASSLVSPGGPDTQYF. CDR3 coding DNA: TGCGCCAGCAGCTTGGTTAGCCCAGGGGGCCCAGATACGCAGTATTTT.

CDR3 amino acids: CASSEELWQYF. The CDR3 region has the DNA TGTGCCAGCAGTGAGGAGTTGTGGCAGTACTTC. This chain links TRBV6-1 with TRBJ2-7; D not resolved. The CDR3 covers 11 residues. V was cut by 3 bases and J by 9 bases, with 9 bases left in between. Germline CDR1 is MNHNS and CDR2 is SASEGT.

The chain uses TRBV7-9 and TRBJ1-3; tentatively, D is TRBD1 (5 bases). Germline assignment: CDR1 SEHNR and CDR2 FQNEAQ (reference sequence). The CDR3 totals 12 residues. The CDR3 bases are TGTGCTAGTGAGGGGACTGGAAACACCATATATTTT. This codes for CASEGTGNTIYF. Using reference TRBV7-9 and TRBJ1-3 for the parts outside the CDR3, the full variable domain is DTGVSQNPRHKITKRGQNVTFRCDPISEHNRLYWYRQTLGQGPEFLTYFQNEAQLEKSRLLSDRFSAERPKGSFSTLEIQRTEQGDSAMYLCASEGTGNTIYFGEGSWLTVV.

The V gene is TRBV6-4, the J gene TRBJ2-7; 10 bases match TRBD1. This CDR3 is built from 13 residues. Germline V gene data show CDR1 as MRHNA and CDR2 as SNTAGT. Germline trimming cut 9 bases from V and 6 bases from J; bases unmatched to any gene: 8. The CDR3 spells CASTGTGAGEQYF. The DNA for the CDR3 is TGTGCCAGTACCGGGACAGGGGCCGGCGAGCAGTACTTC.

The chain recombines TRBV30 with TRBJ2-5; no firm D call. The CDR3 consists of 13 residues. Trimming pared 1 base from V and 5 bases from J, leaving 11 bases between. Germline V gene data show CDR1 as GTSNPN and CDR2 as SVGIG (reference sequence). The CDR3 sequence is CAWSAISRETQYF. The DNA for the CDR3 is TGTGCCTGGAGTGCCATAAGCAGGGAGACCCAGTACTTC.

The count of this clone is one. V gene TRBV19 combines with J gene TRBJ2-1, with D hard to call. Germline V gene lookup returns CDR1 LNHDA and CDR2 SQIVND (reference sequence). The V end lost 6 bases, the J end lost 9 bases, and 21 bases lay between the germline ends. This CDR3 has 15 amino acids. CDR3 in DNA: TGTGCCAGTAGCGTCTCGGACCAAGCTGGCGGTGAGCAGTTCTTC. Protein sequence: CASSVSDQAGGEQFF.

In this sample, this clone turned up once. The rearrangement joins TRBV29-1 to TRBJ1-1; unclear D gene. Trimming cost V 2 bases and J 0 bases, with 4 bases left between them. CDR3 length equals 12 residues. The germline V gene has CDR1 SQVTM and CDR2 ANQGSEA. This CDR3 reads CSVEKLNTEAFF. For the CDR3, the DNA is TGCAGCGTTGAAAAACTGAACACTGAAGCTTTCTTT.

The V gene is TRBV7-6, the J gene TRBJ2-1; tentatively, D is TRBD1 (6 bases). Looked up from germline, CDR1 is SGHVS and CDR2 is FNYEAQ. This CDR3 is 14 amino acids long. V was cut by 3 bases and J by 4 bases, with 10 bases left in between. The CDR3 bases are TGTGCCAGCAGCTTGGCAGGGGCTTACAATGAGCAGTTCTTC. This encodes CASSLAGAYNEQFF.

The chain joins TRBV9 to TRBJ1-2; D uncertain. The V end was cut by 0 bases, the J end by 0 bases, with 6 bases between. Germline V gives CDR1 SGDLS, CDR2 YYNGEE. The CDR3 spans 14 residues. The CDR3 region has the DNA TGTGCCAGCAGCGTAGGTCCAGCTAACTATGGCTACACCTTC. Translated: CASSVGPANYGYTF.

The chain links TRBV5-8 to TRBJ2-2, with 11 bases that match TRBD2. This CDR3 is built from 17 residues. Losses at the gene ends were 7 bases for V and 5 bases for J; bases not matched to a gene: 13. Germline V gives CDR1 SGHTS, CDR2 YDEGEE. CDR3 sequence (DNA): TGTGCCAGCGGGACTAGCGGATATACGATAAGGACCGGGGAGCTGTTTTTT. The encoded protein is CASGTSGYTIRTGELFF. The full variable domain, rest sourced from reference TRBV5-8 and TRBJ2-2, is EAGVTQSPTHLIKTRGQQATLRCSPISGHTSVYWYQQALGLGLQFLLWYDEGEERNRGNFPPRFSGRQFPNYSSELNVNALELEDSALYLCASGTSGYTIRTGELFFGEGSRLTVL.

J is TRBJ2-2 and V is TRBV18, with a possible D match to TRBD1 (6 bases). The CDR3 covers 15 residues. The germline gives CDR1 KGHSH, CDR2 LQKENI. V was pared by 4 bases and J by 1 base, with 10 bases between. The CDR3 DNA sequence: TGTGCCAGCTCACGAACAGGGTTGAACACCGGGGAGCTGTTTTTT. Its translation is CASSRTGLNTGELFF.